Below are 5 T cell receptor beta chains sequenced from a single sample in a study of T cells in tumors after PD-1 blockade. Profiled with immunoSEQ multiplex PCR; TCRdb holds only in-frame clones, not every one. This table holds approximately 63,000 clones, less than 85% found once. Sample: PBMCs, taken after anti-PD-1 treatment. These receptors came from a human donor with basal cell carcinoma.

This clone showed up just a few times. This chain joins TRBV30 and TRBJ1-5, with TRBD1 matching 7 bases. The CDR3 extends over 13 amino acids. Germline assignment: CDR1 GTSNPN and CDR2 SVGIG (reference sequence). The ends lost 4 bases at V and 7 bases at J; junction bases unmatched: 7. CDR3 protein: CAWTGQLGQPQHF. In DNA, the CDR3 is TGTGCCTGGACGGGACAGCTGGGACAGCCCCAGCATTTT. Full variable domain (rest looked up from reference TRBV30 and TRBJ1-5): SQTIHQWPATLVQPVGSPLSLECTVEGTSNPNLYWYRQAAGRGLQLLFYSVGIGQISSEVPQNLSASRPQDRQFILSSKKLLLSDSGFYLCAWTGQLGQPQHFGDGTRLSIL.

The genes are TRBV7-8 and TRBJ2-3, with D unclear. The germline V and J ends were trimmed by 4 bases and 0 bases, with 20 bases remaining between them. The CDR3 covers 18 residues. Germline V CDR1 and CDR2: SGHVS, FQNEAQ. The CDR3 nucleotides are TGTGCCAGCAGCTCCCCGGAGTGGTGGGGATCTAGCACAGATACGCAGTATTTT. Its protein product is CASSSPEWWGSSTDTQYF.

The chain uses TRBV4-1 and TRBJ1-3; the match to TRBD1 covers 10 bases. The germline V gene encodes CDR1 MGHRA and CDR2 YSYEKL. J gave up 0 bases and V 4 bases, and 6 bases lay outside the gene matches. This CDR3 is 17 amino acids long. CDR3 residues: CASSPGDRGPSGNTIYF. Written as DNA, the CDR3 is TGCGCCAGCAGCCCTGGGGACAGGGGTCCCTCTGGAAACACCATATATTTT.

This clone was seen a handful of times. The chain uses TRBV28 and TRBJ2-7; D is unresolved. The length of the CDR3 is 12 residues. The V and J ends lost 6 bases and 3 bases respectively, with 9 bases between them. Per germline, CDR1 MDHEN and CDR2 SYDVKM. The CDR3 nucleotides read TGTGCCAGCAGCCCCCAGCACTACGAGCAGTACTTC. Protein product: CASSPQHYEQYF.

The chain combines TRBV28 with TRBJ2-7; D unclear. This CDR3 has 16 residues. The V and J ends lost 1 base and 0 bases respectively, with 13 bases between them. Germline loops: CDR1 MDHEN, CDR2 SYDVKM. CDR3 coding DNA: TGTGCCAGCAGTTTATTGGCAGGTTCGAGCTCCTACGAGCAGTACTTC. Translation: CASSLLAGSSSYEQYF. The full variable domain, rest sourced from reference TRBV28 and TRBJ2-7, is DVKVTQSSRYLVKRTGEKVFLECVQDMDHENMFWYRQDPGLGLRLIYFSYDVKMKEKGDIPEGYSVSREKKERFSLILESASTNQTSMYLCASSLLAGSSSYEQYFGPGTRLTVT.